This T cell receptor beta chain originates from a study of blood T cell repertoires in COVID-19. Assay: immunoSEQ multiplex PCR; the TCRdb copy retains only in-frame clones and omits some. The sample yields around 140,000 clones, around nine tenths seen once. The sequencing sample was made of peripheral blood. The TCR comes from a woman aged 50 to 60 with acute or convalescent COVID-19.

CDR3 nucleotides: TGTGCCAGCAGTTCCCTAGAGGATTCACCCCTCCACTTT. This codes for CASSSLEDSPLHF. The gene calls are TRBV11-2 and TRBJ1-6; D remains unclear. This CDR3 comprises 13 residues. Germline V gene data show CDR1 as SGHAT and CDR2 as FQNNGV. V lost 6 bases, J lost 8 bases, and 11 bases lay in between.